These 9 T cell receptor beta chains originate from one sample sequenced in a study of beta chain features in type 1 diabetes. Their antigens are not known. Sequenced material consisted of expressed TCRB transcripts (all of the isolated RNA was reverse transcribed). Sequencing used immunoSEQ multiplex PCR; TCRdb keeps in-frame clones, though not all of them. The sample shows about 340,000 clones, approximately 10% of them seen only once. The study, taken as a whole, reports: Researchers report that Type 1 diabetes patients had moderately but significantly shorter TCRB CDR3s across all four CD4+ subsets.

Sequencing was carried out using central memory CD4+ T cells from blood. These TCRs come from a young man with type 1 diabetes.

This clone was found a few times. The chain couples TRBV11-2 to TRBJ2-3; D gene ambiguous. The CDR3 length is 12 residues. Trimming pared 0 bases from V and 7 bases from J, leaving 5 bases between. The germline CDR1 and CDR2 sequences are SGHAT and FQNNGV. DNA of the CDR3: TGTGCCAGCAGCTTAGATTCAAATACGCAGTATTTT. Amino acids: CASSLDSNTQYF.

The sample holds a few counts of this clone. The V gene is TRBV5-1, the J gene TRBJ2-5; tentative D call: TRBD2 (6 bases). Trimming removed 7 bases at V and 4 bases at J, with 8 bases between. Per the germline V gene, CDR1 is SGHRS and CDR2 is YFSETQ. The CDR3 is made up of 11 amino acids. The CDR3 DNA reads TGCGCCAGCTTCGGGGGAGAGACCCAGTACTTC. Translating it yields CASFGGETQYF. Together with reference TRBV5-1 and TRBJ2-5, the CDR3 gives the full variable domain: KAGVTQTPRYLIKTRGQQVTLSCSPISGHRSVSWYQQTPGQGLQFLFEYFSETQRNKGNFPGRFSGRQFSNSRSEMNVSTLELGDSALYLCASFGGETQYFGPGTRLLVL.

The chain links TRBV9 to TRBJ2-7; 7 bases are shared with TRBD1. The CDR3 spans 15 residues. Germline V CDR1 and CDR2: SGDLS, YYNGEE. The trim removed 2 bases at V and 2 bases at J, leaving 7 bases unmatched. The CDR3 region has the DNA TGTGCCAGCAGCGTCCAGGGGGACGGGGCCTACGAGCAGTACTTC. Translation gives CASSVQGDGAYEQYF.

This clone was recorded many times. The rearrangement links TRBV5-6 to TRBJ1-2; D gene uncertain. CDR3 length: 13 residues. Germline V gene data show CDR1 as SGHDT and CDR2 as YYEEEE. Trimming left V 0 bases short and J 2 bases short, with 5 bases between. CDR3 sequence: CASSLGRNYGYTF. In DNA, the CDR3 is TGTGCCAGCAGCTTGGGACGGAACTATGGCTACACCTTC.

Details on this clone: Distinct nucleotide sequences in the sample also encode this CDR3. The DNA for the CDR3 is TGTGCCAGCAGCTCCCAAGAGACCCAGTACTTC. Translated, it gives CASSSQETQYF. This sequence joins TRBV5-6 and TRBJ2-5; unclear D gene. Germline V gene data show CDR1 as SGHDT and CDR2 as YYEEEE. There are 11 residues in the CDR3. V was cut by 3 bases and J by 1 base, with 1 base left in between.

There are a few counts of this clone. The chain is built from TRBV7-2 and TRBJ2-1; D is unresolved. The CDR3 loop spans 13 amino acids. The germline gives CDR1 SGHTA, CDR2 FQGNSA. Trimming took off 1 base at V and 9 bases at J, with 10 bases between the two ends. The CDR3 reads CASSLERIGEQFF. CDR3 nucleotide sequence: TGTGCCAGCAGCTTAGAGAGGATCGGTGAGCAGTTCTTC. The entire variable domain, with the rest obtained from reference TRBV7-2 and TRBJ2-1, is as follows: GAGVSQSPSNKVTEKGKDVELRCDPISGHTALYWYRQSLGQGLEFLIYFQGNSAPDKSGLPSDRFSAERTGGSVSTLTIQRTQQEDSAVYLCASSLERIGEQFFGPGTRLTVL.

The J gene is TRBJ2-3, the V gene TRBV14; D not certain. Trimming left V 1 base short and J 2 bases short, with 7 bases between. This CDR3 has 14 amino acids. Germline lookup yields CDR1 SGHDN and CDR2 FVKESK. CDR3 in DNA: TGTGCCAGCAGCCAAGGGAAGGACACAGATACGCAGTATTTT. Amino acids: CASSQGKDTDTQYF.

This chain connects TRBV23-1 to TRBJ1-5, with TRBD1 identical over 7 bases. TRBV23-1 is designated an ORF whose function remains uncertain. V shed 6 bases, J shed 3 bases, and the junction held 11 bases outside the gene matches. The CDR3 consists of 16 residues. Here the CDR3 DNA reads TGCGCCAGCAGCCCGACTACAGGGGAGGACAATCAGCCCCAGCATTTT. Its protein product is CASSPTTGEDNQPQHF.

This clone was seen many times. This chain joins TRBV5-1 and TRBJ2-3, with D unresolved. Germline V CDR1 and CDR2: SGHRS, YFSETQ. Trimming left V 1 base short and J 6 bases short, with 6 bases between. The CDR3 loop spans 12 amino acids. DNA for the CDR3: TGCGCCAGCAGCTTGAAGTCTGATACGCAGTATTTT. It specifies CASSLKSDTQYF.